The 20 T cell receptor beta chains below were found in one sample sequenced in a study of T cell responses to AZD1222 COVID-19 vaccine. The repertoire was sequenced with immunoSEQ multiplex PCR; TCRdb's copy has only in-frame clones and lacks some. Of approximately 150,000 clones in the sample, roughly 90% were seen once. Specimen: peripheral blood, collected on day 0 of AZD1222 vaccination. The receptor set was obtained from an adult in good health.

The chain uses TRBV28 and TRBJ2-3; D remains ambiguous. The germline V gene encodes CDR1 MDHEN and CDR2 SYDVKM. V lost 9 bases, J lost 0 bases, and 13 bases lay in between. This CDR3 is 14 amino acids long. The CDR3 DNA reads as TGTGCCAGTACGTCTCTCGCTAGCACAGATACGCAGTATTTT. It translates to CASTSLASTDTQYF.

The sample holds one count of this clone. The CDR3 DNA sequence: TGTGCCAGCAGCCAGCCGCGGGAGCAGTACTTC. Translation: CASSQPREQYF. The rearrangement joins TRBV28 to TRBJ2-7; D unresolved. The V and J ends lost 6 bases and 7 bases respectively, with 10 bases between them. The CDR3 length is 11 residues. Germline CDR1 MDHEN, CDR2 SYDVKM.

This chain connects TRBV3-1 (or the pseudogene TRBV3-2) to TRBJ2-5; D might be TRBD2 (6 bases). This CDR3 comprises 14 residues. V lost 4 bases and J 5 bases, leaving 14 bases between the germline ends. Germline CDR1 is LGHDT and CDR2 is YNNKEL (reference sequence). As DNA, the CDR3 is TGTGCCAGCAGCCCCCGGGAGCCAAGGGAGACCCAGTACTTC. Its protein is CASSPREPRETQYF.

The CDR3 DNA reads as TGTGCCAGCAGCTTCGGACAGGGAGAAAACATTCAGTACTTC. This translates into CASSFGQGENIQYF. The chain couples TRBV7-3 to TRBJ2-4, with 8 bases lining up with TRBD1. The CDR3 runs to 14 residues. Looked up from germline, CDR1 is SGHTA and CDR2 is FQGTGA. V trimming: 3 bases; J trimming: 5 bases; junction bases outside the gene matches: 3. Drawing the rest from reference TRBV7-3 and TRBJ2-4, the complete variable domain is GAGVSQTPSNKVTEKGKYVELRCDPISGHTALYWYRQSLGQGPEFLIYFQGTGAADDSGLPNDRFFAVRPEGSVSTLKIQRTERGDSAVYLCASSFGQGENIQYFGAGTRLSVL.

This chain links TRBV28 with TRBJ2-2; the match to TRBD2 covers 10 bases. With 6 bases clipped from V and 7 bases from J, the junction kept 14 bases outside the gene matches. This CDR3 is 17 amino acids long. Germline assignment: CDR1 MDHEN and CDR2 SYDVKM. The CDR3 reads CASSLGVAGGIVGELFF. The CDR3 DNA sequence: TGTGCCAGCAGCCTTGGGGTAGCGGGAGGAATCGTCGGGGAGCTGTTTTTT.

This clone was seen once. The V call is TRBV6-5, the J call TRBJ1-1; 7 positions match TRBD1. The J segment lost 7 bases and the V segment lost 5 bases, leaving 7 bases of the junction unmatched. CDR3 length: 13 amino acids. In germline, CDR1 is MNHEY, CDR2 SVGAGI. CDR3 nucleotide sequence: TGTGCCAGCAGTCAGAGGGACAGCCGTGAAGCTTTCTTT. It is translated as CASSQRDSREAFF.

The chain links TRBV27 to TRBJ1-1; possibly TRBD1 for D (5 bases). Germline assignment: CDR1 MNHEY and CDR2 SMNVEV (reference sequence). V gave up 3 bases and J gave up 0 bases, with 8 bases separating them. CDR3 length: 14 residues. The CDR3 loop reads CASSLTALNTEAFF. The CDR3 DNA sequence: TGTGCCAGCAGTTTGACAGCTTTGAACACTGAAGCTTTCTTT.

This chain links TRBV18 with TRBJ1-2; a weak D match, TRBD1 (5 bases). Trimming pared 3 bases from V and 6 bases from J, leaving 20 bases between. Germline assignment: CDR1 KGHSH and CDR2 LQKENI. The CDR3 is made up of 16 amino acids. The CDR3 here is CASSPYPLGTKDGYTF. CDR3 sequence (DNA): TGTGCCAGCTCACCTTACCCCCTGGGGACGAAGGATGGCTACACCTTC.

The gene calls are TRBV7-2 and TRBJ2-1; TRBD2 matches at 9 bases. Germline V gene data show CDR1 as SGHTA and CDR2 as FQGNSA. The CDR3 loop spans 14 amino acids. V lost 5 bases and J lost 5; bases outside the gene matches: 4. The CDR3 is CASSKSGGNNEQFF. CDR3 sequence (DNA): TGTGCCAGCAGCAAAAGCGGGGGGAACAATGAGCAGTTCTTC. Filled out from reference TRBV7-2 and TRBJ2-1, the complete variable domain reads GAGVSQSPSNKVTEKGKDVELRCDPISGHTALYWYRQSLGQGLEFLIYFQGNSAPDKSGLPSDRFSAERTGGSVSTLTIQRTQQEDSAVYLCASSKSGGNNEQFFGPGTRLTVL.

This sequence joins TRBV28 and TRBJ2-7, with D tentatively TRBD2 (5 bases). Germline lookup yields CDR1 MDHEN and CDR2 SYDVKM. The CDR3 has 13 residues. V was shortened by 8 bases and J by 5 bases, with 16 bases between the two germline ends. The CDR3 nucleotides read TGTGCCAGCGCACCGGGCGGGCGGGACGAGCAGTACTTC. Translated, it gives CASAPGGRDEQYF.

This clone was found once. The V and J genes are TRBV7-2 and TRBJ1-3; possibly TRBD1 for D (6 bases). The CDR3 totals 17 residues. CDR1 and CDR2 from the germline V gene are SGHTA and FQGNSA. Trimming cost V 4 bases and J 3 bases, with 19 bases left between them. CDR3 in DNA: TGTGCCAGCAGCTCGCAGCCCCGGACAGCCGTTGGAAACACCATATATTTT. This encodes CASSSQPRTAVGNTIYF. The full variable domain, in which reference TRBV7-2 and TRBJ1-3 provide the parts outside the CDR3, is GAGVSQSPSNKVTEKGKDVELRCDPISGHTALYWYRQSLGQGLEFLIYFQGNSAPDKSGLPSDRFSAERTGGSVSTLTIQRTQQEDSAVYLCASSSQPRTAVGNTIYFGEGSWLTVV.

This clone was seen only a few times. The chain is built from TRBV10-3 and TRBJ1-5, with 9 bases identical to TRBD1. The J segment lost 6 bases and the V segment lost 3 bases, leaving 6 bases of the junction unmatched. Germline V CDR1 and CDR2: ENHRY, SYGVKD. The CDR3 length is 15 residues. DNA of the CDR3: TGTGCCATCAGTGATAGGGACAGGGAAAGTCAGCCCCAGCATTTT. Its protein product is CAISDRDRESQPQHF.

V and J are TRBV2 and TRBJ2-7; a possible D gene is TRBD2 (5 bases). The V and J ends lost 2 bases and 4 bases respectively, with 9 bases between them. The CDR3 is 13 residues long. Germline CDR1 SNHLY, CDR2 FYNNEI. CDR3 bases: TGTGCCAGCAGTGAATTCGGGGAGTACGAGCAGTACTTC. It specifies CASSEFGEYEQYF.

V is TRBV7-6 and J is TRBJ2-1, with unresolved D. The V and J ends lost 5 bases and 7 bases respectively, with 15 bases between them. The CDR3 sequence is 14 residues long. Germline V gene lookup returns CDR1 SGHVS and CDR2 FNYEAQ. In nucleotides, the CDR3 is TGTGCCAGCAGCCCTACGATACGGGCAAATGAGCAGTTCTTC. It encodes CASSPTIRANEQFF.

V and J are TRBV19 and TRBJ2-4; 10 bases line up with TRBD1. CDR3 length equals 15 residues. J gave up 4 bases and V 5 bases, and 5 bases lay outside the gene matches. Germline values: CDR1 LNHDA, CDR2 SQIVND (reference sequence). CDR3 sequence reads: CASSPRTGGKNIQYF. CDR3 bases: TGTGCCAGTAGTCCCAGGACAGGGGGGAAAAACATTCAGTACTTC.

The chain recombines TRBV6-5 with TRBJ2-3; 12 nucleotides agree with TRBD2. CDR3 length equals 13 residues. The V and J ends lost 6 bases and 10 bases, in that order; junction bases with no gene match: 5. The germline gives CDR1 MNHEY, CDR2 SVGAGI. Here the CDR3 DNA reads TGTGCCAGCAGCTCCGGGACTAGCGGGCCGCAGTATTTT. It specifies CASSSGTSGPQYF.

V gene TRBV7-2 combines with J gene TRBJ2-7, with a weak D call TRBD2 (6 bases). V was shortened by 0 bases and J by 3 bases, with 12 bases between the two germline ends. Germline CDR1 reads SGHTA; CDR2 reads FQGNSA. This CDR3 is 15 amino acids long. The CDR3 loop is CASSLALGGVYEQYF. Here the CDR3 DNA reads TGTGCCAGCAGCTTAGCGCTTGGAGGGGTCTACGAGCAGTACTTC. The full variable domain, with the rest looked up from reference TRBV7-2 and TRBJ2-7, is GAGVSQSPSNKVTEKGKDVELRCDPISGHTALYWYRQSLGQGLEFLIYFQGNSAPDKSGLPSDRFSAERTGGSVSTLTIQRTQQEDSAVYLCASSLALGGVYEQYFGPGTRLTVT.

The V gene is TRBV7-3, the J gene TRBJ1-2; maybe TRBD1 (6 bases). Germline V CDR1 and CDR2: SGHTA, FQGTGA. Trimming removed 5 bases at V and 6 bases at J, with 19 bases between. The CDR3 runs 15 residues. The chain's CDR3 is CASSAAPDRLNGYTF. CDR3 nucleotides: TGTGCCAGCAGCGCCGCGCCAGACAGGCTGAATGGCTACACCTTC.

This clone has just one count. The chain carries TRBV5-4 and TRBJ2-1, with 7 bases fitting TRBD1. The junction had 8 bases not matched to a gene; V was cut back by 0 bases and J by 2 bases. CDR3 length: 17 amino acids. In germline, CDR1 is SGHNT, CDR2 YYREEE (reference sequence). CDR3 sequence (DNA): TGTGCCAGCAGCTTGGAAGGACAGGCCAGCACCTACAATGAGCAGTTCTTC. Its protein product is CASSLEGQASTYNEQFF. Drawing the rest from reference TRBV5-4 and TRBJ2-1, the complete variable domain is ETGVTQSPTHLIKTRGQQVTLRCSSQSGHNTVSWYQQALGQGPQFIFQYYREEENGRGNFPPRFSGLQFPNYSSELNVNALELDDSALYLCASSLEGQASTYNEQFFGPGTRLTVL.

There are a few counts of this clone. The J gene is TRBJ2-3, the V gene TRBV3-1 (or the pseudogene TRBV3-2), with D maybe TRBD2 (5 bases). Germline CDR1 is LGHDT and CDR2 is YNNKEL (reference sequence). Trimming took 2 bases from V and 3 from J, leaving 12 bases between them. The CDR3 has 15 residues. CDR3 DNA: TGTGCCAGCAGCCAAATGAGGGTAGAGACAGATACGCAGTATTTT. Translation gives CASSQMRVETDTQYF.